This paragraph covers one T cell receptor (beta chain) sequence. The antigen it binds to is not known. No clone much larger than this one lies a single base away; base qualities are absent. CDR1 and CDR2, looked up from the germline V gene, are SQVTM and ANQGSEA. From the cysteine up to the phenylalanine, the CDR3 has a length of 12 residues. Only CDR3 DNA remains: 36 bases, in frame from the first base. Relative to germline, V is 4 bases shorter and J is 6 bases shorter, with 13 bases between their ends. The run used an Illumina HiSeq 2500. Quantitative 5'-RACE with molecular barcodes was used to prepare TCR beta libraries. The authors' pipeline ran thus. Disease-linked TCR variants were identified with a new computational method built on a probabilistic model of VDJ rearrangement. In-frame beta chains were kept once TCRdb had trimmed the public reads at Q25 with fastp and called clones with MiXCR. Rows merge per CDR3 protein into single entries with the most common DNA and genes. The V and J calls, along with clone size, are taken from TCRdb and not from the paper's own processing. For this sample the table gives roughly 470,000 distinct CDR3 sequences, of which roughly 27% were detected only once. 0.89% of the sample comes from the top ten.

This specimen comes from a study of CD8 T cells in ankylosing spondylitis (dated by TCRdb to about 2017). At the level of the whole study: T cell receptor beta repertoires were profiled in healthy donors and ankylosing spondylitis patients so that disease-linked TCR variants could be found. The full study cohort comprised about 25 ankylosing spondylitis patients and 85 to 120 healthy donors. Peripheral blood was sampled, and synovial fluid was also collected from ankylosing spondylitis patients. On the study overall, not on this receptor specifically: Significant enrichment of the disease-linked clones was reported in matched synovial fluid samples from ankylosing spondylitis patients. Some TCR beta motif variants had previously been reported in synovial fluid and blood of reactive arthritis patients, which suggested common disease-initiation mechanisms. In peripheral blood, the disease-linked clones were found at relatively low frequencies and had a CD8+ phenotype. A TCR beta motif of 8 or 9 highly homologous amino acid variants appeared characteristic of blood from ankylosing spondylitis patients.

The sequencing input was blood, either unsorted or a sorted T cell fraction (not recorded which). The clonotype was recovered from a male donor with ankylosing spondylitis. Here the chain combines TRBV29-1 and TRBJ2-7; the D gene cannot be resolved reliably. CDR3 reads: CSVGRVGSEQYF. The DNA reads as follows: TGCAGCGTTGGAAGGGTAGGAAGCGAGCAGTACTTC.